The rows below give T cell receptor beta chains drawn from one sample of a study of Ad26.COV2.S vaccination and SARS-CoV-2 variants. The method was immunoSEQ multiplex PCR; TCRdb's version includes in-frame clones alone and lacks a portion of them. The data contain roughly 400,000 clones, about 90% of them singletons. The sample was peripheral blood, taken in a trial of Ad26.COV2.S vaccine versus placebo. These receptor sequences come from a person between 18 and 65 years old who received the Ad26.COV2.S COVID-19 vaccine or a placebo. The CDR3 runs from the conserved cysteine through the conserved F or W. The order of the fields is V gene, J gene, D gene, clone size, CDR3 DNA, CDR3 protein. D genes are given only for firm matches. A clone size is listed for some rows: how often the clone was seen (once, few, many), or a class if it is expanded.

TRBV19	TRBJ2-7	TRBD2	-	TGTGCCAGCAGACCGGGACTAGCTTCCCACGAGCAGTACTTC	CASRPGLASHEQYF
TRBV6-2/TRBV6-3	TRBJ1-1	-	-	TGTGCCAGCAGTTCTACTACCCCCGAAGCTTTCTTT	CASSSTTPEAFF
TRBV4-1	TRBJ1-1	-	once	TGCGCCAGCAGCCAAGACGGTGAATCCATGAACACTGAAGCTTTCTTT	CASSQDGESMNTEAFF
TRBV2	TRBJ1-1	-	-	TGTGCCAGTAAGGTCGACACTGAAGCTTTCTTT	CASKVDTEAFF
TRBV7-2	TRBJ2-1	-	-	TGTGCCAGCAGGCCCATTACGGCTTCCTACAATGAGCAGTTCTTC	CASRPITASYNEQFF
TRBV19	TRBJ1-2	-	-	TGTGCCAGTAGTATAGATCTGCGACCGTATGGCTACACCTTC	CASSIDLRPYGYTF
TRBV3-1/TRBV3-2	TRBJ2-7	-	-	TGTGCCAGCAGCCCCCCCAGGGGCCTAGATCCCTACGAGCAGTACTTC	CASSPPRGLDPYEQYF
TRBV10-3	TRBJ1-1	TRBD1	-	TGTGCCATCAGTGTAGGACAGGGGGGGAACACTGAAGCTTTCTTT	CAISVGQGGNTEAFF
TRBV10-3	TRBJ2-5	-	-	TGTGCCATCGGAGACTCCTTGTACCAAGAGACCCAGTACTTC	CAIGDSLYQETQYF
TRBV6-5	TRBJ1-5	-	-	TGTGCCAGCAGTTACTCGAGTGGACAGCCCCAGCATTTT	CASSYSSGQPQHF
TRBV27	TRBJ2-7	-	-	TGTGCCAGCAGTTTACTCAGGGCCTCCTACGAGCAGTACTTC	CASSLLRASYEQYF
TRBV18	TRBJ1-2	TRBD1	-	TGTGCCAGCTCACCAGGGACCGCCAGACAGGGGGCGTACGGCTACACCTTC	CASSPGTARQGAYGYTF
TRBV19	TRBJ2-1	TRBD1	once	TGTGCCAGTAGATTAACAGGGGACAATGAGCAGTTCTTC	CASRLTGDNEQFF
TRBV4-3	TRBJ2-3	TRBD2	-	TGCGCCAGCAGCCCTGGACTAGCGGACACAGATACGCAGTATTTT	CASSPGLADTDTQYF
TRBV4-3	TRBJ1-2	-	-	TGCGCCAGCAGCCAAGAAGTGGGGCCGGGAAACTATGGCTACACCTTC	CASSQEVGPGNYGYTF
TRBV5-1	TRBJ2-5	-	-	TGCGCCAGCAGCTTGGACCCCTGGACTACTCAAGAGACCCAGTACTTC	CASSLDPWTTQETQYF
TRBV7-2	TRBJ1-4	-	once	TGTGCCAGCAGCATTTCTAGGTCTAATGAAAAACTGTTTTTT	CASSISRSNEKLFF
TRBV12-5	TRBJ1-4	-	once	TGTGCTAGTGGTTTGGCGACACGAAGTTTTGGTGAAAAACTGTTTTTT	CASGLATRSFGEKLFF
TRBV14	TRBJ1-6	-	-	TGTGCCAGCAGCCAATCGGGGTATTCACCCCTCCACTTT	CASSQSGYSPLHF
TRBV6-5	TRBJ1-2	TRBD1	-	TGTGCCAGCAGTTACAGGACAGGGGGAGATGGCTACACCTTC	CASSYRTGGDGYTF
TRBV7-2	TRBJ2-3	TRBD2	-	TGTGCCAGTGGGCTAGCGGGGGGGCCAGGGGCCACAGATACGCAGTATTTT	CASGLAGGPGATDTQYF
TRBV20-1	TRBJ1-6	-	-	TGCAGTGCTAGTTCTGGGGATAATTCACCCCTCCACTTT	CSASSGDNSPLHF
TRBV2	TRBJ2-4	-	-	TGTGCCAGCAGAGGACTAGCCAAAAACATTCAGTACTTC	CASRGLAKNIQYF
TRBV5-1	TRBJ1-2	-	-	TGCGCCAGCAGCTTGGGCGCGGGGGAAGGTGGCTACACCTTC	CASSLGAGEGGYTF
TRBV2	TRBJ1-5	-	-	TGTGCCAGCAGTGCTTCAATACGGGCTAGTCAGCCCCAGCATTTT	CASSASIRASQPQHF
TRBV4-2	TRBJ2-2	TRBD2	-	TGTGCCAGCAGCCAATATTTTGCGGGGGAACTCGGTACCGGGGAGCTGTTTTTT	CASSQYFAGELGTGELFF
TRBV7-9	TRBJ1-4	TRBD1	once	TGTGCCAGCAGCTCGAGAGAGGGACAGGGGGCCAGGGGAGAAAAACTGTTTTTT	CASSSREGQGARGEKLFF
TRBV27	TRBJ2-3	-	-	TGTGCCAGCTGTAGAAAAGGGAGTCTATATAGCACAGATACGCAGTATTTT	CASCRKGSLYSTDTQYF
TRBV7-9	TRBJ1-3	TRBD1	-	TGTGCCAGCAAGTTCGGGACAGCTAGCCCGATTGGCACCATATATTTT	CASKFGTASPIGTIYF
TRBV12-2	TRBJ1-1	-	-	-	CASRYEDGFGTGAVNTEAFF
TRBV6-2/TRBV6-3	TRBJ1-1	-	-	TGTGCCAGCAGTTACTTCAGTTACACTGAAGCTTTCTTT	CASSYFSYTEAFF
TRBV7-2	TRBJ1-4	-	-	TGTGCCAGCAGTCCCCTCGGCGAAAAACTGTTTTTT	CASSPLGEKLFF
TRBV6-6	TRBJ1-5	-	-	TGTGCCAGCAGTAGCCCCGGGGGAACAAATCAGCCCCAGCATTTT	CASSSPGGTNQPQHF
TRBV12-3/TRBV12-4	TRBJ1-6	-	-	TGTGCCAGCAGTTTTGTGCGTAATTCACCCCTCCACTTT	CASSFVRNSPLHF
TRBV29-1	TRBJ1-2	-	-	TGCAGCGTTACCGGGGCCAGTAACTATGGCTACACCTTC	CSVTGASNYGYTF